The rows below give T cell receptor beta chains drawn from one sample of a study of OX40 agonist ivuxolimab in advanced cancers. Produced via immunoSEQ multiplex PCR; TCRdb's table is partial and in-frame only. The sample holds about 35,000 clones; under 85% are singletons and the top ten take roughly 18%. This sample comprised CD4+ or CD8+ T cells sorted from blood, obtained in a trial of the OX40 agonist ivuxolimab. These receptors came from an adult with an advanced solid tumor such as melanoma, head and neck, liver or kidney cancer. Each CDR3 is given with its conserved first and last residue. A D gene is named only where the DNA matches it firmly. Only some rows state a clone size, as once, few, many or a class for expanded clones.

>few|TRBD1|TRBJ1-2|TRBV29-1
TGCAGCGTGGCCATTTCCGGGACAGGGAACTATGGCTACACCTTC
CSVAISGTGNYGYTF
>-|TRBD2|TRBJ2-7|TRBV15
TGTGCCACCAGCAGTCCTGGGACTGGACTAGCCTACGAGCAGTACTTC
CATSSPGTGLAYEQYF
>-|-|TRBJ2-3|TRBV9
TGTGCCAGCAGCGTCTACGGGGGCGGGGATACGCAGTATTTT
CASSVYGGGDTQYF
>-|-|TRBJ1-4|TRBV5-6
TGTGCCAGCAGCCTCGATAGGTCTGAAAAACTGTTTTTT
CASSLDRSEKLFF
>-|-|TRBJ2-1|TRBV7-9
TGTGCCAGCAGTTCAGCGTACAATGAGCAGTTCTTC
CASSSAYNEQFF
>once|-|TRBJ1-2|TRBV28
TGTGCCAGCAGTTTTCGCGGAAGCTATGGCTACACCTTC
CASSFRGSYGYTF
>-|TRBD2|TRBJ2-3|TRBV7-9
TGTGCCAGCAGCTTAGAACTAGGACTAGCGGATCCCACAGATACGCAGTATTTT
CASSLELGLADPTDTQYF
>medium-sized|TRBD1|TRBJ2-7|TRBV27
TGTGCCAGCAGTCAAACCCCCGGGACAGGGACCTACGAGCAGTACTTC
CASSQTPGTGTYEQYF
>-|TRBD1|TRBJ2-7|TRBV7-2
TGTGCCAGCAGCTTATGGGGCTTTCGACAGGGATTAATCTACGAGCAGTACTTC
CASSLWGFRQGLIYEQYF
>-|TRBD2|TRBJ2-7|TRBV6-5
TGTGCCAGCAGCTACGTAGCGGGCGACGAGCAGTACTTC
CASSYVAGDEQYF
>-|TRBD2|TRBJ2-3|TRBV7-3
TGTGCCAGCAGCCCCCTACTAGCGGGGGTCAGGGGCACAGATACGCAGTATTTT
CASSPLLAGVRGTDTQYF
>-|TRBD2|TRBJ2-1|TRBV28
TGTGCCAGCAGGAATCTGGACGGGGGGGCCTATAATGAGCAGTTCTTC
CASRNLDGGAYNEQFF
>-|-|TRBJ1-1|TRBV4-2
TGTGCCAGCAGCCAAGGGGGGACCCAAGCGGCTTTCTTT
CASSQGGTQAAFF
>-|-|TRBJ1-2|TRBV7-6
TGTGCCAGCAGCTCCCGACGGGAGGTAGGCGGCTACACCTTC
CASSSRREVGGYTF
>-|-|TRBJ1-1|TRBV6-1
TGTGCCAGCAGTGAAGAGGGCAGAATGAACACTGAAGCTTTCTTT
CASSEEGRMNTEAFF
>-|-|TRBJ1-5|TRBV7-8
TGTGCCAGCAGCCTCGGGTTTGGTCAGCCCCAGCATTTT
CASSLGFGQPQHF
>-|TRBD1|TRBJ2-7|TRBV5-8
TGTGCCAGCAGCTGGGGTCCGGGACAGGGAGAGAGCGAGCAGTACTTC
CASSWGPGQGESEQYF